This T cell receptor beta chain was found in a study of cytomegalovirus exposure and HLA in healthy donors. Overall study: Earlier work reported approximately 110 million unique TCR beta sequences from about 180 million T cells. Study-level points and caveats: Later examination showed HLA-associated TCR beta chains had greater clonal expansion than equally common others. The CMV antigen specificity of a few CMV-associated chains was confirmed through in vitro analysis. In presence/absence analyses, roughly uniform sequencing depth across donors was assumed.

In regard to this clone: Its antigen is currently unknown.

Germline lookup yields CDR1 MGHRA and CDR2 YSYEKL. CDR3 length: 16 amino acids. V was cut by 1 base and J by 3 bases, with 13 bases left in between. PCR used 60 Vbeta primers and 13 Jbeta primers. Only in-frame clones appear in the TCRdb table, and some are missing; sequencing was by immunoSEQ multiplex PCR. Among 90,000 to 120,000 clones listed, 84% were seen once. The sequenced material came from PBMCs. The genes are TRBV4-1 and TRBJ1-3; D remains unclear. The clonotype originates from a woman under 30 in good health and CMV-seronegative. CDR3 DNA sequence: TGCGCCAGCAGCCAAGGGGCGACCCTCTTTGGAAACACCATATATTTT. Its protein product is CASSQGATLFGNTIYF.